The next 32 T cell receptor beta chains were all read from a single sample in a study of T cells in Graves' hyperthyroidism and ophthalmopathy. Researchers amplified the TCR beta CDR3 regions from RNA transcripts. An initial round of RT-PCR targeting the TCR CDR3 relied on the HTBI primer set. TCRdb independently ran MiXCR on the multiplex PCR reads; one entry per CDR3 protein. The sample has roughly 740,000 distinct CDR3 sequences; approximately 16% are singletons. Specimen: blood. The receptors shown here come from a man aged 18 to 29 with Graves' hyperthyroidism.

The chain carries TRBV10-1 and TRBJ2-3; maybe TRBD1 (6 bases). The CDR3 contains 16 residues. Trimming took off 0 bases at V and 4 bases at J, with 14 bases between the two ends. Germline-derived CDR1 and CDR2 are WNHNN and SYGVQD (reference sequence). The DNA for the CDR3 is TGCGCCAGCAGTGAGTCGACAACAGGGATTGCAGATACGCAGTATTTT. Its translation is CASSESTTGIADTQYF.

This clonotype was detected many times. The chain's CDR3 is CASSLTRESYNEQFF. Here the CDR3 DNA reads TGTGCCAGCAGCTTAACGAGGGAGTCCTACAATGAGCAGTTCTTC. V gene TRBV7-3 combines with J gene TRBJ2-1, with D perhaps matching TRBD2 (5 bases). The germline V gene has CDR1 SGHTA and CDR2 FQGTGA. The CDR3 has 15 amino acids. Trimming pared 0 bases from V and 1 base from J, leaving 7 bases between.

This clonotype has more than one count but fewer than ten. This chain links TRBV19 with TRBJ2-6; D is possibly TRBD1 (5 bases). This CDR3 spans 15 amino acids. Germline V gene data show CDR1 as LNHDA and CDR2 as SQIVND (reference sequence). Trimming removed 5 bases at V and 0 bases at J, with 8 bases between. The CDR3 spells CASSVQGSGANVLTF. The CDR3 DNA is TGTGCCAGTAGTGTTCAGGGCTCTGGGGCCAACGTCCTGACTTTC. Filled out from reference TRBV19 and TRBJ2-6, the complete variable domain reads DGGITQSPKYLFRKEGQNVTLSCEQNLNHDAMYWYRQDPGQGLRLIYYSQIVNDFQKGDIAEGYSVSREKKESFPLTVTSAQKNPTAFYLCASSVQGSGANVLTFGAGSRLTVL.

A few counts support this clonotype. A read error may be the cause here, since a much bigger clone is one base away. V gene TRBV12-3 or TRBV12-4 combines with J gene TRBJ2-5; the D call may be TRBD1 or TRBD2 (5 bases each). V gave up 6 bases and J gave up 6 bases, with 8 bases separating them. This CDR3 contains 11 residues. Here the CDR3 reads CASSEGQTQYF. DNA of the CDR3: TGTGCCAGCAGCGAGGGGCAGACCCAGTACTTC.

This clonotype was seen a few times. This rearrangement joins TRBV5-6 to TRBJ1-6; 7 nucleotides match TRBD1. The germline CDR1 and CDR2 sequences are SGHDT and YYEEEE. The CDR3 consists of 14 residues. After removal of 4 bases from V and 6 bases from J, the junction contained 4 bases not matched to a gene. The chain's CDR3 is CASSADRINSPLHF. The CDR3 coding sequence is TGTGCCAGCAGCGCGGACAGGATTAATTCACCCCTCCACTTT.

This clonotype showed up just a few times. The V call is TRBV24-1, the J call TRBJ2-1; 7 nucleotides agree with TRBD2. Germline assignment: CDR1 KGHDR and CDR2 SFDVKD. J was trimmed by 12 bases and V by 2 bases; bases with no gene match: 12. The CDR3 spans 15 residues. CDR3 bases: TGTGCCACCAGTGATTCACCGGGACTAACGTTGGTGCAGTTCTTC. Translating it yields CATSDSPGLTLVQFF.

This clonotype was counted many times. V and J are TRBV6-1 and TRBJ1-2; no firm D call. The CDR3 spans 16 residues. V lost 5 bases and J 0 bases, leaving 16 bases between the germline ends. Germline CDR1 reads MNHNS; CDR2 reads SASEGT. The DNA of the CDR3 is TGTGCCAGCAGTTGGAGCTCCGCCGGTACTAACTATGGCTACACCTTC. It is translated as CASSWSSAGTNYGYTF.

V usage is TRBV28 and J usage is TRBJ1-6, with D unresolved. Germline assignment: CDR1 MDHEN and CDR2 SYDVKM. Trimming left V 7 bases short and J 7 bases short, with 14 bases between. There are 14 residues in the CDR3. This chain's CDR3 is CASTDPFPNSPLHF. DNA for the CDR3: TGTGCCAGCACCGACCCATTCCCGAATTCACCCCTCCACTTT.

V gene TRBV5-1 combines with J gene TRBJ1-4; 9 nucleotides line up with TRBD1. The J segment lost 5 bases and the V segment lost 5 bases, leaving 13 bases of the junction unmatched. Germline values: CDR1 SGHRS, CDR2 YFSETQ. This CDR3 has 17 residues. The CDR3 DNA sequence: TGCGCCAGCAGAAGAGGAACAGGGGGCCCCTCAAATGAAAAACTGTTTTTT. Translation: CASRRGTGGPSNEKLFF.

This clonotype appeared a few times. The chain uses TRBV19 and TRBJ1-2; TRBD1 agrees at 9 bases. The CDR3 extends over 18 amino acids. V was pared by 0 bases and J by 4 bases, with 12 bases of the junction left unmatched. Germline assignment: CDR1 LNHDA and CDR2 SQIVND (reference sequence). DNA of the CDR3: TGTGCCAGTAGTATAGACGGGACAGGGCGGGAGAAGTTCTATGGCTACACCTTC. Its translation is CASSIDGTGREKFYGYTF.

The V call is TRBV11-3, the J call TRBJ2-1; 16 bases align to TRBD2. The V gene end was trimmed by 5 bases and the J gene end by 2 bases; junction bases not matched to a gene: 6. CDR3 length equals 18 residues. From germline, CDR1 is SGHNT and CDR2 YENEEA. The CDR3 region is CASSGGTSGRAAYNEQFF. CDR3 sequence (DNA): TGTGCCAGCAGCGGGGGGACTAGCGGGAGGGCCGCCTACAATGAGCAGTTCTTC.

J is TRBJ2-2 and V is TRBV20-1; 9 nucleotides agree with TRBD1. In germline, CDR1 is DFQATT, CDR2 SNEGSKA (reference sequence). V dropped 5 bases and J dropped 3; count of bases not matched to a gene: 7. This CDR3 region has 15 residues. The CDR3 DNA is TGCAGTGCTCCAATCACAGGGGGCCACACCGGGGAGCTGTTTTTT. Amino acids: CSAPITGGHTGELFF.

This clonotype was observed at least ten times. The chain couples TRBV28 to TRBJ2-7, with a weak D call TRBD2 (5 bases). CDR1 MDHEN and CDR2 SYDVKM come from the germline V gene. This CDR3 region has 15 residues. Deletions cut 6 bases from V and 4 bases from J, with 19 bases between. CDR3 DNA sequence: TGTGCCAGCAGCTCGGACGGGGAAAAGGGTTACGAGCAGTACTTC. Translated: CASSSDGEKGYEQYF.

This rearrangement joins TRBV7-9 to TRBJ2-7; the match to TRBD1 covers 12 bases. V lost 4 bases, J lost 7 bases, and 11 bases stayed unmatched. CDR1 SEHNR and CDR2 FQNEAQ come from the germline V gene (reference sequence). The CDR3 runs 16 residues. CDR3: CASSYNPGQGAEEQYF. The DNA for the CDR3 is TGTGCCAGCAGCTACAACCCGGGACAGGGGGCAGAAGAGCAGTACTTC.

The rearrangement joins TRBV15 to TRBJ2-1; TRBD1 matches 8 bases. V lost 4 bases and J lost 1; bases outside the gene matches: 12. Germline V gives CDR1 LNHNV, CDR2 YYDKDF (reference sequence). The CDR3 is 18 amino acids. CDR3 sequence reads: CATSIYRGAMNSYNEQFF. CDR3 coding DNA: TGTGCCACCAGCATATACAGGGGGGCGATGAATTCCTACAATGAGCAGTTCTTC.

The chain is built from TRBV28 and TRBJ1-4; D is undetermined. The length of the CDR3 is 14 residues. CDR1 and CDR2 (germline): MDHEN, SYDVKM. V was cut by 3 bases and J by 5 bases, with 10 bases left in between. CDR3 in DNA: TGTGCCAGCAGTTTCCCCCGGCCAAATGAAAAACTGTTTTTT. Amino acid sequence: CASSFPRPNEKLFF.

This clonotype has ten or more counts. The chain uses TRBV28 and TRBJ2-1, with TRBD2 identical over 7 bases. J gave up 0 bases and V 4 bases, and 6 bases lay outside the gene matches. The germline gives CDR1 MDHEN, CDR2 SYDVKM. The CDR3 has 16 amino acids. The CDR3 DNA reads TGTGCCAGCAGTTCCCTGCTAGCGGCCTCCTACAATGAGCAGTTCTTC. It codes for CASSSLLAASYNEQFF. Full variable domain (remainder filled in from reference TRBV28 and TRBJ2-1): DVKVTQSSRYLVKRTGEKVFLECVQDMDHENMFWYRQDPGLGLRLIYFSYDVKMKEKGDIPEGYSVSREKKERFSLILESASTNQTSMYLCASSSLLAASYNEQFFGPGTRLTVL.

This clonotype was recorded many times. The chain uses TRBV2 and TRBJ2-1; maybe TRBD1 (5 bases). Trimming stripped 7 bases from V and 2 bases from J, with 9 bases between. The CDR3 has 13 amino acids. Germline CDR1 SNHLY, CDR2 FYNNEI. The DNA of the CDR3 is TGTGCCAGCACAACGACAGCCTACAATGAGCAGTTCTTC. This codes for CASTTTAYNEQFF.

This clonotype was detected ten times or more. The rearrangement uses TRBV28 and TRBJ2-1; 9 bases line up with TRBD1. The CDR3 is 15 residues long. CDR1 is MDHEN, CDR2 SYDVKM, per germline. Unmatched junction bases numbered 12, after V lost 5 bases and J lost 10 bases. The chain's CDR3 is CASSPHRGPFQEQFF. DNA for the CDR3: TGTGCCAGCAGTCCTCACAGGGGGCCGTTTCAGGAGCAGTTCTTC.

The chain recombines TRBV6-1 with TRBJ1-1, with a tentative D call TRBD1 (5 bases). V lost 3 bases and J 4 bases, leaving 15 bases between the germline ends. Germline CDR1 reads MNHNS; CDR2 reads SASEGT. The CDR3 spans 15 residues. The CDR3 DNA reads TGTGCCAGCAGTGAGGCAGGGCTCAGAATCACTGAAGCTTTCTTT. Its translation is CASSEAGLRITEAFF.

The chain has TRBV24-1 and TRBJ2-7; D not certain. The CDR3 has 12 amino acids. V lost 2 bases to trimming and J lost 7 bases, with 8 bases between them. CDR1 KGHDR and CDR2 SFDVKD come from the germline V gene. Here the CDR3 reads CATSDSSTEQYF. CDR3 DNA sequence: TGTGCCACCAGTGATTCCTCAACGGAGCAGTACTTC.

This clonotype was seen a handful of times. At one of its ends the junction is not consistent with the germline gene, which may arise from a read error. CDR3 loop: CTSSPTTGIYGYTF. The CDR3 coding sequence is TGTACCAGCAGTCCGACAACAGGGATCTATGGCTACACCTTC. V usage is TRBV28 and J usage is TRBJ1-2, with D perhaps TRBD1 (6 bases). This CDR3 contains 14 residues. From germline, CDR1 is MDHEN and CDR2 SYDVKM.

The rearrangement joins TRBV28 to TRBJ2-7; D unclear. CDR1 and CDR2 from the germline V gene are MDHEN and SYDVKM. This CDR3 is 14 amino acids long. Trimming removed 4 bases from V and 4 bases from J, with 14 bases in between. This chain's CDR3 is CASSSGKRVYEQYF. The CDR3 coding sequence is TGTGCCAGCAGTTCCGGAAAACGGGTTTACGAGCAGTACTTC.

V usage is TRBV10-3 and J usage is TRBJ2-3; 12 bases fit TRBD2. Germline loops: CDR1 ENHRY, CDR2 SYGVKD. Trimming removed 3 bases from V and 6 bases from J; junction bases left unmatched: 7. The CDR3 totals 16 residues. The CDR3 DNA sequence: TGTGCCATCAGTGACAGGCTAGCGGGAGGGTCGGATACGCAGTATTTT. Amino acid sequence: CAISDRLAGGSDTQYF.

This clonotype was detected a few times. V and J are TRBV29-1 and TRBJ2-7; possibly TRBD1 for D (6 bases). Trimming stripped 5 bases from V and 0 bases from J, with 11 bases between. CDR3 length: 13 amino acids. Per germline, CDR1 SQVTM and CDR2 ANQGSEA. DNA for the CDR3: TGCAGCGTTCTCGCCAGGGGCTCCTACGAGCAGTACTTC. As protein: CSVLARGSYEQYF.

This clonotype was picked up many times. CDR3 region: CASRWTSRQETQYF. CDR3 DNA sequence: TGTGCCAGCAGGTGGACTAGCAGACAAGAGACCCAGTACTTC. V gene TRBV7-9 combines with J gene TRBJ2-5; the match to TRBD2 covers 8 bases. Germline values: CDR1 SEHNR, CDR2 FQNEAQ (reference sequence). The CDR3 totals 14 residues. With V trimmed by 6 bases and J by 2 bases, 5 bases remained unmatched.

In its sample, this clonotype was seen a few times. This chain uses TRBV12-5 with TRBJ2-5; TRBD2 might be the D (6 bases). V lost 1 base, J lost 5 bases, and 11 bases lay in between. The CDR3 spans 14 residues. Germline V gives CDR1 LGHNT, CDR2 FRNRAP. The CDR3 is CASGLGREEETQYF. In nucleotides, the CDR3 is TGTGCTAGTGGTTTGGGGCGGGAAGAGGAGACCCAGTACTTC.

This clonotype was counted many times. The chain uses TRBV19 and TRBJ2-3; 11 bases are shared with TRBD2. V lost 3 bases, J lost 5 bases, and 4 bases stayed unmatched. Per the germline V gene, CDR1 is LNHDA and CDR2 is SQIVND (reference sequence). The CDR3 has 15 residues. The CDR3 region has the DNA TGTGCCAGTAGTATGATGGGGACTAGCGGAGATACGCAGTATTTT. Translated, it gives CASSMMGTSGDTQYF.

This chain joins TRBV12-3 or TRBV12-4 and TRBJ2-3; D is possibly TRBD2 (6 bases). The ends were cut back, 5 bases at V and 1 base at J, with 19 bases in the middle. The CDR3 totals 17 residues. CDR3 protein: CASSEDSGWGRTDTQYF. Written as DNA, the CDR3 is TGTGCCAGCAGTGAAGATAGCGGATGGGGCCGCACAGATACGCAGTATTTT.

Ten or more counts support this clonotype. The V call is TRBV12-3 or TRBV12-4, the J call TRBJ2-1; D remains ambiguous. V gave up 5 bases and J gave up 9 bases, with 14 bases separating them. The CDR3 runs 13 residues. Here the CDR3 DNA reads TGTGCCAGCAGTCTACAGTTGGACGCTGAGCAGTTCTTC. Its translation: CASSLQLDAEQFF.

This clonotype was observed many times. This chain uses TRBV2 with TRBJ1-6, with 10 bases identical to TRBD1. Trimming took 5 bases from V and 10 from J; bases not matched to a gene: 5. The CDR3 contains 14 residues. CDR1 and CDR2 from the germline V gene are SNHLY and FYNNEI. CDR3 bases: TGTGCCAGCAGTCCCGGGACAGGGGACTCACCCCTCCACTTT. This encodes CASSPGTGDSPLHF.

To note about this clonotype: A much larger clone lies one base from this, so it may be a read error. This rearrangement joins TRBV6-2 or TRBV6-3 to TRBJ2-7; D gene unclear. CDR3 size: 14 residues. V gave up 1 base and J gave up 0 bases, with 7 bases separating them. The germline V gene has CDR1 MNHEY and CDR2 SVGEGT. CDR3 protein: CASSYYRSSYEQYV. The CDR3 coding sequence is TGTGCCAGCAGTTACTACCGATCCTCCTACGAGCAGTACGTC.